This entry lists 28 T cell receptor beta chains sequenced from one sample in a study of metastatic and nonmetastatic thyroid tumors. Through MiXCR, TCRdb re-clonotyped the PCR reads. The sample lists roughly 25,000 clones, 20% to 25% occurring once. Prior to thyroid surgery, none of the patients had received any treatment. The sample taken for sequencing was blood. The source is a male donor with papillary thyroid cancer or a benign thyroid nodule (not recorded which). Some clones in this sample may be carry-over from other donors' samples.

This clone was picked up many times. The chain is built from TRBV18 and TRBJ2-3; maybe TRBD1 (6 bases). The V and J ends lost 1 base and 0 bases respectively, with 8 bases between them. CDR3 size: 15 residues. The germline V gene has CDR1 KGHSH and CDR2 LQKENI. This CDR3 is CASSPRTGSTDTQYF. In DNA, the CDR3 is TGTGCCAGCTCACCACGAACAGGGAGCACAGATACGCAGTATTTT.

This clone appeared many times. This chain links TRBV7-2 with TRBJ2-5; D is possibly TRBD2 (6 bases). Germline CDR1 and CDR2: SGHTA and FQGNSA. Trimming shortened V by 5 bases and J by 7 bases, and 20 bases separated the two germline ends. The CDR3 totals 15 residues. CDR3 in amino acids: CASSPDADGGGTQYF. CDR3 nucleotide sequence: TGTGCCAGCAGCCCCGACGCGGACGGGGGAGGGACCCAGTACTTC. Full variable domain (missing parts from reference TRBV7-2 and TRBJ2-5): GAGVSQSPSNKVTEKGKDVELRCDPISGHTALYWYRQSLGQGLEFLIYFQGNSAPDKSGLPSDRFSAERTGGSVSTLTIQRTQQEDSAVYLCASSPDADGGGTQYFGPGTRLLVL.

In this sample, this clone turned up many times. The chain couples TRBV19 to TRBJ1-2; D call uncertain. V shed 6 bases and J shed 4 bases, with 12 bases lying between them. Germline V gives CDR1 LNHDA, CDR2 SQIVND (reference sequence). This CDR3 has 13 residues. The CDR3 bases are TGTGCCAGTAGCTCGGGGAGCAGCTATGGCTACACCTTC. Amino acid sequence: CASSSGSSYGYTF. The full variable domain, rest sourced from reference TRBV19 and TRBJ1-2, is DGGITQSPKYLFRKEGQNVTLSCEQNLNHDAMYWYRQDPGQGLRLIYYSQIVNDFQKGDIAEGYSVSREKKESFPLTVTSAQKNPTAFYLCASSSGSSYGYTFGSGTRLTVV.

This clone was detected many times. This chain links TRBV16 with TRBJ1-2; D is undetermined. V was trimmed by 4 bases and J by 2 bases, leaving 8 bases between them. The CDR3 runs 13 residues. Germline assignment: CDR1 KGHSY and CDR2 FQNENV. This CDR3 is CASSPGQNYGYTF. CDR3 sequence (DNA): TGTGCCAGCAGCCCCGGCCAAAACTATGGCTACACCTTC.

This clone was counted ten times or more. The genes are TRBV5-1 and TRBJ1-1; D not resolved. Trimming left V 3 bases short and J 0 bases short, with 9 bases between. Germline lookup yields CDR1 SGHRS and CDR2 YFSETQ. The CDR3 runs to 14 residues. CDR3 region: CASSYQTVNTEAFF. DNA of the CDR3: TGCGCCAGCAGCTATCAGACGGTGAACACTGAAGCTTTCTTT.

Many counts were recorded for this clone. The chain couples TRBV6-4 to TRBJ2-1; no definite D call. V dropped 5 bases and J dropped 5 bases, with 16 bases sitting between them. Germline V CDR1 and CDR2: MRHNA, SNTAGT. The CDR3 length is 15 residues. CDR3 DNA sequence: TGTGCCAGCAGTCTAAACAATGGAGCCGACAATGAGCAGTTCTTC. Translated: CASSLNNGADNEQFF.

This clone was detected ten times or more. The CDR3 loop is CASSLNPGLADTGKNIQYF. The CDR3 nucleotides read TGTGCCAGCAGCTTAAATCCGGGACTAGCGGACACGGGGAAAAACATTCAGTACTTC. V gene TRBV11-2 combines with J gene TRBJ2-4, with 11 bases identical to TRBD2. Unmatched junction bases numbered 13, after V lost 2 bases and J lost 4 bases. This CDR3 spans 19 amino acids. CDR1 SGHAT and CDR2 FQNNGV come from the germline V gene.

This clone occurred many times. The V and J genes are TRBV6-1 and TRBJ1-1; D is undetermined. The CDR3 has 13 amino acids. In germline, CDR1 is MNHNS, CDR2 SASEGT. The ends were cut back, 2 bases at V and 4 bases at J, with 8 bases in the middle. The CDR3 region is CASSEKGGTEAFF. CDR3 in DNA: TGTGCCAGCAGTGAAAAGGGTGGCACTGAAGCTTTCTTT.

This clone was detected ten times or more. V is TRBV20-1 and J is TRBJ2-3, with 10 bases matching TRBD2. V gave up 0 bases and J gave up 2 bases; unmatched junction bases: 5. From germline, CDR1 is DFQATT and CDR2 SNEGSKA (reference sequence). The CDR3 contains 16 residues. CDR3 sequence reads: CSARDSLAGYTDTQYF. As DNA, the CDR3 is TGCAGTGCTAGAGATTCACTAGCGGGATACACAGATACGCAGTATTTT.

The chain links TRBV20-1 to TRBJ2-3, with TRBD2 as a possible D gene (5 bases). Trimming cost V 5 bases and J 4 bases, with 16 bases left between them. This CDR3 spans 14 amino acids. Germline CDR1 DFQATT, CDR2 SNEGSKA (reference sequence). The CDR3 DNA sequence: TGCAGTGCTGAGGAGGTTGGGGAAGCAGATACGCAGTATTTT. Its protein product is CSAEEVGEADTQYF.

There are many counts of this clone. The chain has TRBV7-7 and TRBJ2-7, with D uncertain. This CDR3 spans 13 amino acids. Germline CDR1 reads SSHAT; CDR2 reads FNYEAQ (reference sequence). This CDR3 is CAARTDLSYEQYF. As DNA, the CDR3 is TGTGCAGCGAGGACGGACCTTTCCTACGAGCAGTACTTC.

By frequency in the sample, this clone is medium-sized (0.01 to 0.1%). The rearrangement links TRBV6-1 to TRBJ1-1, with 7 bases identical to TRBD1. There are 15 residues in the CDR3. V trimming: 10 bases; J trimming: 4 bases; junction bases outside the gene matches: 15. The V gene's germline CDR1 is MNHNS and CDR2 SASEGT. The CDR3 region has the DNA TGTGCCACAGACCCTACAGGGGAAGGTGGCACTGAAGCTTTCTTT. As protein: CATDPTGEGGTEAFF.

There are many counts of this clone. The chain joins TRBV20-1 to TRBJ2-3, with D hard to call. CDR1 and CDR2 from the germline V gene are DFQATT and SNEGSKA (reference sequence). The CDR3 is 13 residues long. V lost 6 bases and J 1 base, leaving 11 bases between the germline ends. The CDR3 region has the DNA TGCAGTGCGCACCCCCGGGGCACAGATACGCAGTATTTT. Its translation is CSAHPRGTDTQYF.

V gene TRBV5-1 combines with J gene TRBJ1-1; 10 positions match TRBD1. The CDR3 spans 13 residues. The V gene's germline CDR1 is SGHRS and CDR2 YFSETQ. With 4 bases clipped from V and 11 bases from J, the junction kept 8 bases outside the gene matches. CDR3 DNA: TGCGCCAGCAGCATCACCGGGACAGGGGATGCTTTCTTT. Protein sequence: CASSITGTGDAFF.

Remarks on this clone: Given a much more abundant clone one base away, this may be a read error. Other DNA sequences from this sample encode an identical CDR3 as well. The chain links TRBV6-1 to TRBJ1-5; D uncertain. The CDR3 spans 15 residues. Germline CDR1 reads MNHNS; CDR2 reads SASEGT. Trimming took 6 bases from V and 6 from J, leaving 18 bases between them. CDR3 region: CASSPRGGLGQPQHF. The CDR3 region has the DNA TGTGCCAGCAGCCCACGGGGAGGGTTGGGTCAGCCCCAGCATTTT.

The chain is built from TRBV27 and TRBJ2-5; 12 bases fit TRBD2. V gave up 3 bases and J gave up 3 bases; unmatched junction bases: 8. The length of the CDR3 is 17 residues. Germline CDR1 reads MNHEY; CDR2 reads SMNVEV (reference sequence). The CDR3 loop reads CASSFPTSGGREETQYF. For the CDR3, the DNA is TGTGCCAGCAGTTTCCCGACTAGCGGGGGAAGGGAAGAGACCCAGTACTTC.

Ten or more counts support this clone. This chain connects TRBV6-1 to TRBJ2-1; D possibly uses TRBD1 or TRBD2 (5 bases each). CDR1 and CDR2 from the germline V gene are MNHNS and SASEGT. The CDR3 is 14 residues long. The V end lost 3 bases, the J end lost 5 bases, and 11 bases lay between the germline ends. Here the CDR3 DNA reads TGTGCCAGCAGTGAGGGGGACGGCCACAATGAGCAGTTCTTC. It yields the protein CASSEGDGHNEQFF.

This clone was seen repeatedly, ten times or more. V is TRBV20-1 and J is TRBJ2-3; TRBD2 matches 13 bases. After removal of 1 base from V and 5 bases from J, the junction contained 9 bases not matched to a gene. Germline CDR1 and CDR2: DFQATT and SNEGSKA (reference sequence). The CDR3 sequence is 17 residues long. CDR3 sequence: CSARGTSGSLPRDTQYF. The CDR3 DNA follows: TGCAGTGCTAGAGGGACTAGCGGGAGTCTACCTAGAGATACGCAGTATTTT.

This clone was picked up many times. This chain joins TRBV20-1 and TRBJ1-2; tentative D call: TRBD1 (6 bases). Trimming shortened V by 2 bases and J by 0 bases, and 7 bases separated the two germline ends. Germline values: CDR1 DFQATT, CDR2 SNEGSKA (reference sequence). This CDR3 is built from 13 residues. The CDR3 spells CSARQGTNYGYTF. The CDR3 DNA follows: TGCAGTGCTAGACAGGGGACTAACTATGGCTACACCTTC.

This clone was recorded a few times. The chain uses TRBV6-5 and TRBJ2-7; a possible D gene is TRBD2 (6 bases). The CDR3 contains 17 residues. Germline V gene sequence: CDR1 MNHEY, CDR2 SVGAGI. Deletions cut 2 bases from V and 3 bases from J, with 20 bases between. CDR3 sequence: CASSYVCRRERGYEQYF. In DNA form, the CDR3 reads TGTGCCAGCAGTTACGTCTGTCGTCGGGAGAGGGGCTACGAGCAGTACTTC.

This clone came up many times. The chain has TRBV11-2 and TRBJ2-7; possibly TRBD1 for D (6 bases). Germline V gene data show CDR1 as SGHAT and CDR2 as FQNNGV. Deletions cut 2 bases from V and 13 bases from J, with 18 bases between. CDR3 size: 13 residues. CDR3 DNA: TGTGCCAGCAGCTTAAGTCGAGCGACAGGCTTCTACTTC. Amino acids: CASSLSRATGFYF.

This clone was recorded many times. The chain is built from TRBV20-1 and TRBJ2-1; 9 positions agree with TRBD1. This CDR3 comprises 16 residues. Germline V CDR1 and CDR2: DFQATT, SNEGSKA (reference sequence). V shed 2 bases and J 8 bases; nucleotides not matched to a gene: 13. The DNA for the CDR3 is TGCAGTGCTAGATCCCCCACAGGGGGCGCGGCCCATGAGCAGTTCTTC. It specifies CSARSPTGGAAHEQFF.

As concerns this clone: One end of the junction fails to match germline, which may point to a read error. The CDR3 bases are TGTGCTAGTGGCTTGGAGGGACTGAGAGGCAACACTGAAGCTTTCTTT. As protein: CASGLEGLRGNTEAFF. V and J are TRBV12-5 and TRBJ1-1, with a tentative D call TRBD1 (5 bases). Germline values: CDR1 LGHNT, CDR2 FRNRAP. This CDR3 is 16 amino acids long.

This clone was found many times. The chain carries TRBV19 and TRBJ1-6, with D tentatively TRBD1 (5 bases). The CDR3 spans 15 residues. Between the trimmed V and J ends, which lost 6 bases and 2 bases, there was a span of 11 bases. From germline, CDR1 is LNHDA and CDR2 SQIVND (reference sequence). The CDR3 here is CASRTASPYNSPLHF. CDR3 nucleotides: TGTGCCAGTAGGACAGCTTCACCCTATAATTCACCCCTCCACTTT.

Ten or more counts support this clone. The chain carries TRBV12-5 and TRBJ2-3; D ambiguous. Deletions cut 1 base from V and 0 bases from J, with 5 bases between. CDR3 length equals 14 residues. Per the germline V gene, CDR1 is LGHNT and CDR2 is FRNRAP. The CDR3 DNA sequence: TGTGCTAGTGGTTTGGGACCTAGCACAGATACGCAGTATTTT. Protein product: CASGLGPSTDTQYF.

For this clone: The junction differs from germline at one of its ends, possibly a read error. Other DNA variants within this sample encode the same CDR3. J is TRBJ1-3 and V is TRBV19; no clear D. CDR1 and CDR2 from the germline V gene are LNHDA and SQIVND (reference sequence). The CDR3 extends over 12 amino acids. CDR3 in amino acids: CASSRSGNTIYF. In DNA, the CDR3 is TGTGCCAGTAGTAGGTCCGGCAACACCATATATTTC.

This clone has at least ten counts. V is TRBV2 and J is TRBJ1-2, with TRBD1 matching over 8 bases. Germline V gives CDR1 SNHLY, CDR2 FYNNEI. The CDR3 length is 13 residues. V was clipped by 4 bases and J by 8 bases; unmatched bases: 6. The CDR3: CASSGQGAWGYTF. CDR3 nucleotide sequence: TGTGCCAGCAGTGGCCAGGGGGCTTGGGGCTACACCTTC. Drawing the rest from reference TRBV2 and TRBJ1-2, the complete variable domain is EPEVTQTPSHQVTQMGQEVILRCVPISNHLYFYWYRQILGQKVEFLVSFYNNEISEKSEIFDDQFSVERPDGSNFTLKIRSTKLEDSAMYFCASSGQGAWGYTFGSGTRLTVV.

The table lists this clone with many counts. Being one base from a much bigger clone, this may be a read error. Here the CDR3 reads CASSGSSGTGGNEQFF. The DNA for the CDR3 is TGTGCCAGCAGTGGCTCGAGTGGGACAGGGGGCAATGAGCAGTTCTTC. The J gene is TRBJ2-1, the V gene TRBV6-4; 11 nucleotides match TRBD1. Trimming removed 4 bases from V and 6 bases from J; junction bases left unmatched: 8. Looked up from germline, CDR1 is MRHNA and CDR2 is SNTAGT. This CDR3 region has 16 residues.